This TCR beta chain was profiled in a study of CD8 T cells in ankylosing spondylitis. Study-level results: Disease-associated clones were reportedly significantly overrepresented in matched ankylosing spondylitis synovial fluid. The study identified a TCR beta motif of fewer than 10 highly homologous variants that appeared characteristic of ankylosing spondylitis blood.

Using its own MiXCR run on the 5' RACE reads, TCRdb lists one record per CDR3 protein. Of under 450,000 distinct CDR3 sequences listed, about 20% are singletons. V lost 4 bases and J lost 4, with 20 bases in between. The CDR3 contains 17 residues. In its sample, this clonotype was seen many times. Its antigen is unidentified. The rearrangement uses TRBV12-3 or TRBV12-4 and TRBJ2-1, with no clear D. Sequencing was performed on blood, either unsorted or a sorted T cell fraction (not recorded which). This clonotype was sampled from a male donor with ankylosing spondylitis or in good health (not recorded which). The CDR3 region is CASSSHVRPRGYNEQFF. As DNA, the CDR3 is TGTGCCAGCAGTTCCCACGTGAGGCCACGAGGATACAATGAGCAGTTCTTC.